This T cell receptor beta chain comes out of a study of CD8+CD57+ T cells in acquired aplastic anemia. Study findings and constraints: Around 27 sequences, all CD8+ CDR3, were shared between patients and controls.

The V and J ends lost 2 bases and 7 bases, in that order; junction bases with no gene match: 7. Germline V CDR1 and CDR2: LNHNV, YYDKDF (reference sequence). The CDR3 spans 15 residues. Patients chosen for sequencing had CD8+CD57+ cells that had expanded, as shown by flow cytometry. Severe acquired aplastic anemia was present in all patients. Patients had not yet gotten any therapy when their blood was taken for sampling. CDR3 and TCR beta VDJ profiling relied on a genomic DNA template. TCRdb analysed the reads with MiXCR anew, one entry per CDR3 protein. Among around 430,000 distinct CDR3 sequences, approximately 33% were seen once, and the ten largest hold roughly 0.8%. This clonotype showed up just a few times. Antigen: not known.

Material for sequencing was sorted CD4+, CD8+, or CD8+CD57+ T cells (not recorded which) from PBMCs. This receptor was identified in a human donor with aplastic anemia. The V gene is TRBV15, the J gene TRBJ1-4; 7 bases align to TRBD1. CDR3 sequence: CATSRKAGGAEKLFF. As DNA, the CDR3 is TGTGCCACCAGCAGAAAAGCAGGGGGGGCTGAAAAACTGTTTTTT.